This T cell receptor beta chain is from a study of T cells in Graves' hyperthyroidism and ophthalmopathy. Newly diagnosed patients aged 18 to 65 had hyperthyroidism of under 2 months' duration. Source material for PBMCs was more than 7.5 ml fresh peripheral blood. Study-wide results and limits: Stable hyperthyroidism and ophthalmopathy were separated using 13 V-J signatures.

This clonotype turned up a few times. Its target is unknown. Researchers amplified the TCR beta CDR3 regions from RNA transcripts. A set of HTBI primers served as the primers for a first-round RT-PCR of the TCR CDR3. TCRdb analysed the multiplex PCR reads with MiXCR anew, one entry per CDR3 protein. This table holds around 690,000 distinct CDR3 sequences, roughly a sixth found once. Sequenced material: blood. This receptor was obtained from a man aged 50 to 59 with Graves' hyperthyroidism.

CDR3 DNA sequence: TGTGCCAGCAGTCCTTTGGGACAAATTGTAGCCAAAAACATTCAGTACTTC. It codes for CASSPLGQIVAKNIQYF. The chain links TRBV12-3 or TRBV12-4 to TRBJ2-4; D might be TRBD1 (6 bases). V gave up 5 bases and J gave up 0 bases, with 17 bases separating them. This CDR3 is 17 amino acids long.